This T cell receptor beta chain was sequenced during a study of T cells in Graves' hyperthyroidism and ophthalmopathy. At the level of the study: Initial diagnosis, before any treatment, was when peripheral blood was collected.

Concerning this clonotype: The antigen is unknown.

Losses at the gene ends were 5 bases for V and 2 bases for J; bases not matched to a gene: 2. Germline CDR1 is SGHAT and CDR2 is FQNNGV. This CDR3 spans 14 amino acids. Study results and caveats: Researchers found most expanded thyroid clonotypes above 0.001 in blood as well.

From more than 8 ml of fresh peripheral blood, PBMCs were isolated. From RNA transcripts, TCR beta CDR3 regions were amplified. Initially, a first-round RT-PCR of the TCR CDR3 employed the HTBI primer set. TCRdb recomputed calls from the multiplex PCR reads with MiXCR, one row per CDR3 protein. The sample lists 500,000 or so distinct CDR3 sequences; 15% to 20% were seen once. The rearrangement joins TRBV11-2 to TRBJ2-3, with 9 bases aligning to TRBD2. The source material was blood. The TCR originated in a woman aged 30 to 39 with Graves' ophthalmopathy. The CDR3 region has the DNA TGTGCCAGCAGCCTAGCGGGGATCACAGATACGCAGTATTTT. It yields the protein CASSLAGITDTQYF.